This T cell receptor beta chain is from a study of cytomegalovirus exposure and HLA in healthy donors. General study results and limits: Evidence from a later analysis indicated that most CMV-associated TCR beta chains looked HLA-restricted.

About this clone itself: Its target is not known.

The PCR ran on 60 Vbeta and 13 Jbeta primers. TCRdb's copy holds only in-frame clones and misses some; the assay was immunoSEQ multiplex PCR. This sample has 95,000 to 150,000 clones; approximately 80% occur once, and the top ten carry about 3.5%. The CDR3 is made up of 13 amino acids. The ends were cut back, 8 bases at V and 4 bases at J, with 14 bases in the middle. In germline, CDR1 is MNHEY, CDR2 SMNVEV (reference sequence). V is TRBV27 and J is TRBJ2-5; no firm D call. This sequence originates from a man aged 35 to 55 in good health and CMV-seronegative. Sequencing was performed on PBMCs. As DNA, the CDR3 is TGTGCCAGCGCACCGTGGAGTAGAGAGACCCAGTACTTC. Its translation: CASAPWSRETQYF.